Following are 26 T cell receptor beta chains from one sample sequenced in a study of post-analysis software for immune sequencing data. Prepared libraries of TCR beta cDNA carried unique molecular identifiers. TCRdb used MiXCR to reprocess the PCR reads, holding one entry per CDR3 protein. The sample yields about 430,000 distinct CDR3 sequences, about 39% seen once. Overall study results and limits: Elevated frequency relative to controls characterized roughly five TRBV segments in patients, TRBV5-6, TRBV5-1 and TRBV20-1 among them.

Their specific antigens are unknown. Sequencing used blood. Every receptor here comes from a girl under 10 years old with multiple sclerosis.

The table lists this clonotype with a few counts. The V gene is TRBV6-5, the J gene TRBJ1-2, with TRBD1 matching 7 bases. Germline CDR1 reads MNHEY; CDR2 reads SVGAGI. J was trimmed by 4 bases and V by 6 bases; bases with no gene match: 11. CDR3 length: 15 residues. The CDR3 protein is CASREGAGKSYGYTF. The CDR3 DNA reads TGTGCCAGCAGGGAGGGGGCCGGGAAGAGCTATGGCTACACCTTC.

The rearrangement joins TRBV29-1 to TRBJ2-2, with TRBD1 as a possible D gene (5 bases). Germline values: CDR1 SQVTM, CDR2 ANQGSEA. CDR3 size: 13 residues. V shed 3 bases and J shed 3 bases, with 8 bases lying between them. CDR3 coding DNA: TGCAGCGTTGATACGACAGACACCGGGGAGCTGTTTTTT. Its translation is CSVDTTDTGELFF.

The chain has TRBV6-5 and TRBJ1-6; no definite D call. This CDR3 has 15 amino acids. V lost 4 bases and J 10 bases, leaving 17 bases between the germline ends. From germline, CDR1 is MNHEY and CDR2 SVGAGI. The CDR3 protein is CASSWLTDLGSPLHF. The CDR3 DNA follows: TGTGCCAGCAGTTGGCTAACGGACTTAGGGTCACCCCTCCACTTT.

The V call is TRBV5-1, the J call TRBJ2-1; 10 bases line up with TRBD1. The V gene's germline CDR1 is SGHRS and CDR2 YFSETQ. Unmatched junction bases numbered 7, after V lost 4 bases and J lost 3 bases. The CDR3 extends over 16 amino acids. The chain's CDR3 is CASSIAGTGVYNEQFF. In nucleotides, the CDR3 is TGCGCCAGCAGCATAGCCGGGACAGGGGTCTACAATGAGCAGTTCTTC.

This clonotype was seen ten or more times. The V gene is TRBV9, the J gene TRBJ2-1; D is possibly TRBD1 or TRBD2 (5 bases each). The length of the CDR3 is 14 residues. CDR1 is SGDLS, CDR2 YYNGEE, per germline. Trimming left V 4 bases short and J 1 base short, with 9 bases between. Here the CDR3 DNA reads TGTGCCAGCAGCCCAGGGAGTTCCTACAATGAGCAGTTCTTC. It translates to CASSPGSSYNEQFF.

This clonotype was observed a few times. This sequence joins TRBV10-3 and TRBJ2-3; 9 bases match TRBD1. The CDR3 sequence is 16 residues long. Trimming cost V 3 bases and J 3 bases; bases outside gene matches: 7. Per the germline V gene, CDR1 is ENHRY and CDR2 is SYGVKD. CDR3 in DNA: TGTGCCATCAGTGACCGGACAGGGGTAGGGACAGATACGCAGTATTTT. Protein: CAISDRTGVGTDTQYF.

This sequence joins TRBV7-9 and TRBJ2-5, with D possibly being TRBD1 (5 bases). V gave up 2 bases and J gave up 1 base, with 11 bases separating them. The CDR3 is made up of 15 amino acids. Germline V gene lookup returns CDR1 SEHNR and CDR2 FQNEAQ (reference sequence). The CDR3 region is CASSLRGNLQETQYF. CDR3 coding DNA: TGTGCCAGCAGCTTAAGGGGAAATCTCCAAGAGACCCAGTACTTC.

This clonotype was found a few times. This chain uses TRBV12-3 or TRBV12-4 with TRBJ2-5; 11 nucleotides match TRBD2. Trimming cost V 6 bases and J 2 bases; bases outside gene matches: 5. The CDR3 covers 15 residues. CDR3 sequence (DNA): TGTGCCAGCAGGGAACTAGCGGGGGCTCAAGAGACCCAGTACTTC. Translated: CASRELAGAQETQYF.

The chain combines TRBV20-1 with TRBJ1-1; 9 nucleotides match TRBD1. J lost 3 bases, V lost 3 bases, and 8 bases had no gene match. The CDR3 runs to 15 residues. Germline lookup yields CDR1 DFQATT and CDR2 SNEGSKA (reference sequence). The CDR3 loop reads CSARARGQGYTEAFF. CDR3 DNA: TGCAGTGCTAGGGCTCGGGGACAGGGATACACTGAAGCTTTCTTT.

The chain uses TRBV15 and TRBJ1-5, with a possible D match to TRBD1 (5 bases). In germline, CDR1 is LNHNV, CDR2 YYDKDF (reference sequence). Trimming pared 1 base from V and 4 bases from J, leaving 8 bases between. This CDR3 is 14 amino acids long. This CDR3 reads CATSRGQPNQPQHF. CDR3 bases: TGTGCCACCAGCAGAGGACAGCCAAATCAGCCCCAGCATTTT.

This clonotype was seen a few times. V usage is TRBV12-3 or TRBV12-4 and J usage is TRBJ2-5; 7 bases line up with TRBD2. The DNA end favors TRBJ2-7, so the J call may be wrong. The CDR3 is 15 amino acids. CDR3 DNA sequence: TGTGCCAGCAGTTTCCGGCTAGCGGTGGATTACGAGCAGTACTTC. It specifies CASSFRLAVDYEQYF.

The chain is built from TRBV5-1 and TRBJ2-2, with a possible D match to TRBD1 (6 bases). The V and J ends lost 4 bases and 2 bases respectively, with 12 bases between them. This CDR3 comprises 15 residues. Per germline, CDR1 SGHRS and CDR2 YFSETQ. In DNA, the CDR3 is TGCGCCAGCAGCGAAACGGGACAAAACACCGGGGAGCTGTTTTTT. Amino acids: CASSETGQNTGELFF.

The V and J genes are TRBV14 and TRBJ2-5; D possibly corresponds to TRBD1 (5 bases). The J call may be incorrect, as the DNA end agrees better with TRBJ2-7. Per germline, CDR1 SGHDN and CDR2 FVKESK. The CDR3 loop spans 13 amino acids. In DNA form, the CDR3 reads TGTGCCAGCAGCCCCCCAGTAGGGGACGAGCAGTACTTC. It codes for CASSPPVGDEQYF.

This clonotype was found many times. The chain is built from TRBV6-5 and TRBJ1-2, with a weak D call TRBD1 (6 bases). CDR3 length: 15 amino acids. Trimming shortened V by 2 bases and J by 9 bases, and 19 bases separated the two germline ends. Germline-derived CDR1 and CDR2 are MNHEY and SVGAGI. The CDR3 is CASSYTARLRGSYTF. The CDR3 nucleotides read TGTGCCAGCAGTTACACCGCCCGCCTCAGGGGAAGCTACACCTTC.

This chain links TRBV5-1 with TRBJ2-1; TRBD2 aligns across 10 bases. CDR1 and CDR2 from the germline V gene are SGHRS and YFSETQ. The CDR3 has 18 amino acids. V shed 0 bases, J shed 4 bases, and the junction held 10 bases outside the gene matches. CDR3 in DNA: TGCGCCAGCAGCTTGGCTCCTCTAACTAGCGGGGCGTACAATGAGCAGTTCTTC. Translation gives CASSLAPLTSGAYNEQFF. Complete variable domain (other parts from reference TRBV5-1 and TRBJ2-1): KAGVTQTPRYLIKTRGQQVTLSCSPISGHRSVSWYQQTPGQGLQFLFEYFSETQRNKGNFPGRFSGRQFSNSRSEMNVSTLELGDSALYLCASSLAPLTSGAYNEQFFGPGTRLTVL.

This chain connects TRBV5-4 to TRBJ2-1, with no clear D. Trimming stripped 2 bases from V and 0 bases from J, with 9 bases between. The CDR3 consists of 15 residues. Germline-derived CDR1 and CDR2 are SGHNT and YYREEE (reference sequence). CDR3 residues: CASSLILSSYNEQFF. CDR3 DNA: TGTGCCAGCAGCTTAATCCTGAGCTCCTACAATGAGCAGTTCTTC.

The V call is TRBV5-1, the J call TRBJ2-1; possibly TRBD1 or TRBD2 for D (6 bases each). V lost 10 bases and J 15 bases, leaving 20 bases between the germline ends. This CDR3 spans 11 amino acids. The germline gives CDR1 SGHRS, CDR2 YFSETQ. The CDR3 bases are TGCGCCGCACGATGGAGGGGGGCTCTGTTCTTC. It is translated as CAARWRGALFF.

This clonotype came up a few times. The chain carries TRBV7-9 and TRBJ2-1; 8 nucleotides line up with TRBD1. The CDR3 covers 15 residues. Germline values: CDR1 SEHNR, CDR2 FQNEAQ (reference sequence). J lost 10 bases, V lost 0 bases, and 8 bases had no gene match. This CDR3 reads CASSLARTGPREQFF. The CDR3 DNA is TGTGCCAGCAGCTTAGCTCGGACAGGGCCACGGGAGCAGTTCTTC. Together with reference TRBV7-9 and TRBJ2-1, the CDR3 gives the full variable domain: DTGVSQNPRHKITKRGQNVTFRCDPISEHNRLYWYRQTLGQGPEFLTYFQNEAQLEKSRLLSDRFSAERPKGSFSTLEIQRTEQGDSAMYLCASSLARTGPREQFFGPGTRLTVL.

The chain uses TRBV28 and TRBJ2-5; 9 bases fit TRBD2. The J segment lost 2 bases and the V segment lost 6 bases, leaving 4 bases of the junction unmatched. CDR1 MDHEN and CDR2 SYDVKM come from the germline V gene. This CDR3 comprises 14 residues. Here the CDR3 DNA reads TGTGCCAGCAGACCGGGACTAGCTCAAGAGACCCAGTACTTC. It translates to CASRPGLAQETQYF. Full variable domain (outside the CDR3, taken from reference TRBV28 and TRBJ2-5): DVKVTQSSRYLVKRTGEKVFLECVQDMDHENMFWYRQDPGLGLRLIYFSYDVKMKEKGDIPEGYSVSREKKERFSLILESASTNQTSMYLCASRPGLAQETQYFGPGTRLLVL.

This clonotype was seen a few times. J is TRBJ2-7 and V is TRBV5-1; D is unresolved. V lost 4 bases to trimming and J lost 2 bases, with 19 bases between them. CDR1 and CDR2 (germline): SGHRS, YFSETQ. The CDR3 covers 16 residues. The CDR3: CASSIDNGLSAYEQYF. DNA for the CDR3: TGCGCCAGCAGCATAGATAACGGGCTTTCCGCCTACGAGCAGTACTTC.

The rearrangement joins TRBV16 to TRBJ1-6, with no clear D. There are 17 residues in the CDR3. The V end was cut by 3 bases, the J end by 5 bases, with 17 bases between. Looked up from germline, CDR1 is KGHSY and CDR2 is FQNENV. CDR3 region: CASSQPGRIRHNSPLHF. The CDR3 DNA reads TGTGCCAGCAGCCAGCCGGGCCGGATCCGGCATAATTCACCCCTCCACTTT.

This clonotype was seen a handful of times. The genes are TRBV5-1 and TRBJ2-2; D unresolved. The V end was cut by 1 base, the J end by 0 bases, with 10 bases between. The CDR3 runs 16 residues. Germline loops: CDR1 SGHRS, CDR2 YFSETQ. The CDR3 here is CASSLSMRSNTGELFF. CDR3 bases: TGCGCCAGCAGCTTGTCGATGAGGTCGAACACCGGGGAGCTGTTTTTT.

This sequence joins TRBV4-2 and TRBJ2-3; no reliable D call. This CDR3 is 16 amino acids long. CDR1 and CDR2 from the germline V gene are LGHNA and YNFKEQ. Between the trimmed V and J ends, which lost 2 bases and 0 bases, there was a span of 12 bases. This CDR3 reads CASSQNLDPSTDTQYF. The CDR3 nucleotides read TGTGCCAGCAGCCAAAACCTGGACCCCAGCACAGATACGCAGTATTTT.

The chain uses TRBV7-6 and TRBJ1-5, with 7 nucleotides matching TRBD1. The CDR3 is 13 amino acids. The junction had 4 bases not matched to a gene; V was cut back by 5 bases and J by 6 bases. Germline V CDR1 and CDR2: SGHVS, FNYEAQ. The CDR3 DNA reads as TGTGCCAGCAGCCGGGACAGTTTTCAGCCCCAGCATTTT. It is translated as CASSRDSFQPQHF.

The chain couples TRBV5-1 to TRBJ2-5; D may correspond to TRBD1 or TRBD2 (5 bases each). Per the germline V gene, CDR1 is SGHRS and CDR2 is YFSETQ. The CDR3 consists of 14 residues. V lost 3 bases, J lost 2 bases, and 11 bases lay in between. DNA of the CDR3: TGCGCCAGCAGCTCCCTGGGACCTCAAGAGACCCAGTACTTC. Translation gives CASSSLGPQETQYF.

Concerning this clonotype: The junction departs from germline at one end; a sequencing error may be responsible. The rearrangement uses TRBV12-3 or TRBV12-4 and TRBJ1-2; a weak D match, TRBD1 (5 bases). This CDR3 spans 13 amino acids. The CDR3 DNA follows: TGTGCCAACAGTCGCGGGACGGATGATGGCTACACCTTC. This codes for CANSRGTDDGYTF.